Included here is one T cell receptor (beta chain) sequence, with context. The antigen it recognizes is unknown. No much larger clone is present one base from it, and per-base qualities are unavailable. On an AutoMACS, CD4+ and CD8+ cells were isolated via positive magnetic bead selection, and their purity was verified by flow cytometry. After a first flow cytometry screen using a TCR V beta antibody panel, clonal expansions were characterized through TCRB deep sequencing of sorted CD8+ fractions. Isolation of peripheral blood mononuclear cells was done through Ficoll-Paque PLUS density gradient separation. DNA was extracted from CD4-enriched, CD8-enriched or PBMC samples with Nucleospin Tissue or Tissue XS kits and quantified with a Qubit 2.0 fluorometer. Sequencing of TCRB CDR3 was done on genomic DNA with the immunoSEQ assay. As for the authors' bioinformatics: Only a few patient CD8+ clones larger than 1% matched published virus-specific TCRB sequences when compared against them. Nothing other than productive TCRB rearrangements was included in the analyses. Clonality was expressed as a Shannon entropy-based productive clonality index, with each clone defined by a unique TCRB CDR3 sequence. Repertoire overlap for a pair of samples was computed from each clone's template counts relative to total templates per sample. Flow cytometry-measured V-gene usage correlated with V-gene usage from TCRB sequencing, with a Spearman r of more than 0.6. The table was pulled from immuneACCESS by TCRdb, which kept in-frame rearrangements only. Such tables lose some clones; where checked, under half of the loss comes from unresolved V genes, and the rest has no known cause. V and J calls and clone size are given by that table; D and trimming were obtained from the DNA. The sample records around 3,000 clones, 80% to 85% of which are singletons. 25% to 30% of the sample goes to the ten largest clones.

The V end loses 4 bases and the J end loses 3 bases, and a stretch of 13 bases separates them. The germline V gene yields SGHAT for CDR1 and FQNNGV for CDR2. The CDR3 contains 15 residues, cysteine and phenylalanine counted. Just the 45-base CDR3 DNA is kept, in frame starting at base 1. The data were taken from a study of somatic mutations in cytotoxic T cells in rheumatoid arthritis (dated by TCRdb to between 2016 and 2019). General notes on the study: Peripheral blood (about 28 ml EDTA) was collected from patients immediately after diagnosis and before any treatment began. Sorted V beta1+ cells also underwent TCRB sequencing, and some V beta antibody-stained T-cell populations were flow-sorted at nearly 100% purity on a FACSAria II or Sony SH800. In newly diagnosed rheumatoid arthritis without treatment, the study examined if expanded CD8+ T-cell clones harbor somatic mutations, relying on TCRB deep sequencing to characterize clonality. TCRB deep sequencing was performed for approximately 60 rheumatoid arthritis patients and around 20 healthy controls. The median ages of the patient and control groups were essentially identical. The study at large found these results: No adjustment for multiple comparisons was made for the slight TRBV07 underrepresentation in patients. The antigen targets of the expanded CD8+ clones were unknown, and absence from virus-specific databases did not rule out viral specificity. In patients, CD8+ clonality rose with age (Spearman r ~ 0.49), which was not the case in healthy controls. Rheumatoid arthritis patients and age-matched healthy controls did not significantly differ in CD8+ T-cell clonality. The largest CD8+ clone made up more than 20% of CD8+ cells in about an eighth of the 65 patients, and blood and synovial fluid shared several identical CD8+ TCRB sequences.

The sequenced material came from CD8+ T cells sorted from blood. The sequence was collected from a man aged 50-60 years with rheumatoid arthritis. The chain joins TRBV11-2 to TRBJ1-5; confidence is insufficient to name the D gene. The CDR3 loop reads CASSSQSGINQPQHF. The nucleotide sequence is given as TGTGCCAGCAGCTCCCAATCAGGTATCAATCAGCCCCAGCATTTT.